This T cell receptor (beta chain) originates from a study of identifying expanded T cells in peripheral blood. Study-level findings and limits: Approximately 2-week clone count variance significantly increased as total template count grew. About 1.3 clones differed between technical replicates, versus about 15 and 19 over time.

Healthy donors had no documented immune events, such as infections, while sampled. Trimming cost V 0 bases and J 5 bases; bases outside gene matches: 6. The CDR3 totals 15 residues. Germline CDR1 SGHTA, CDR2 FQGTGA. Concerning this clone itself: Its matching antigen is unknown.

TCRdb keeps only in-frame clones here, not all; method: immunoSEQ multiplex PCR. The table includes over 75,000 clones, 70% to 90% detected once. Sequencing used blood. The sequence derives from a person aged 18 to 69 in good health. The gene calls are TRBV7-3 and TRBJ2-5; TRBD2 matches 7 bases. The CDR3 DNA follows: TGTGCCAGCAGCTTAACCAGCGGGGAGGGGGAGACCCAGTACTTC. Protein sequence: CASSLTSGEGETQYF. Drawing the rest from reference TRBV7-3 and TRBJ2-5, the complete variable domain is GAGVSQTPSNKVTEKGKYVELRCDPISGHTALYWYRQSLGQGPEFLIYFQGTGAADDSGLPNDRFFAVRPEGSVSTLKIQRTERGDSAVYLCASSLTSGEGETQYFGPGTRLLVL.